The clone carrying this TCR beta chain was seen a handful of times. The antigen is unknown. These data are taken from a study of shared clonotypes between healthy human individuals. Libraries were prepared by immunoSEQ multiplex PCR; TCRdb keeps only in-frame clonotypes and omits some of them. The sample lists millions of clones; more than 85% were seen once. The naive CD8 fraction comprised CD45RO-negative cells positively selected for CCR7 and excluded terminally differentiated effector memory CD45RA+ cells. The length of the CDR3 is 13 residues. V was shortened by 3 bases and J by 7 bases, with 15 bases between the two germline ends. Germline V gene data show CDR1 as GTSNPN and CDR2 as SVGIG (reference sequence). Study-level points and caveats: Only blood samples were collected, and tissue repertoires likely differ. Estimated clonotype richness was generally higher in naive than memory subsets.

The TCR comes from a man younger than 35 in good health. Some clones in this sample may be carry-over from other donors' samples. Material for sequencing was naive CD8+ T cells from PBMCs. The chain carries TRBV30 and TRBJ1-2, with D unresolved. The CDR3 sequence: CAWSPNTVVGYTF. In DNA form, the CDR3 reads TGTGCCTGGAGCCCGAACACAGTGGTTGGCTACACCTTC.